These 28 T cell receptor beta chains originate from one sample sequenced in a study of vaccination effects on CD4 cells after COVID-19. The repertoire was sequenced with immunoSEQ multiplex PCR; TCRdb's copy has only in-frame clones and lacks some. The sample lists approximately 47,000 clones, about 70% seen once, with roughly 10% in the top ten. These TCRs' antigens remain unknown. With more than 9 days of culture completed, CD4+ T cells were isolated. Material: CD4+ T cells from PBMCs cultured without peptide, obtained before COVID-19 vaccination. These TCRs come from a human donor who had a prior SARS-CoV-2 infection.

This chain uses TRBV11-3 with TRBJ2-7; TRBD2 aligns across 11 bases. Looked up from germline, CDR1 is SGHNT and CDR2 is YENEEA. V was clipped by 4 bases and J by 6 bases; unmatched bases: 14. The CDR3 covers 17 residues. The CDR3 loop reads CASSSYLELAGAGEQYF. Here the CDR3 DNA reads TGTGCCAGCAGCTCCTACCTCGAACTAGCGGGAGCGGGCGAGCAGTACTTC. Filled out from reference TRBV11-3 and TRBJ2-7, the complete variable domain reads EAGVVQSPRYKIIEKKQPVAFWCNPISGHNTLYWYLQNLGQGPELLIRYENEEAVDDSQLPKDRFSAERLKGVDSTLKIQPAELGDSAVYLCASSSYLELAGAGEQYFGPGTRLTVT.

This chain connects TRBV2 to TRBJ2-1, with TRBD2 as a possible D gene (6 bases). The V gene lost 1 base and the J gene lost 5 bases, with 9 bases spanning the gap. This CDR3 contains 14 residues. Per the germline V gene, CDR1 is SNHLY and CDR2 is FYNNEI. The CDR3 DNA is TGTGCCAGCAGTGAAGGCGGGATAGACAATGAGCAGTTCTTC. Amino acid sequence: CASSEGGIDNEQFF.

The sample holds a few counts of this clone. The DNA for the CDR3 is TGTGCCAGCAGCCTATGGGTCGGCGAGCAGTACTTC. Its protein product is CASSLWVGEQYF. The chain couples TRBV14 to TRBJ2-7; unclear D gene. V lost 4 bases to trimming and J lost 6 bases, with 10 bases between them. From germline, CDR1 is SGHDN and CDR2 FVKESK. CDR3 size: 12 residues.

The chain has TRBV5-1 and TRBJ2-5; tentative D call: TRBD1 (6 bases). The germline gives CDR1 SGHRS, CDR2 YFSETQ. V lost 5 bases to trimming and J lost 4 bases, with 24 bases between them. The CDR3 length is 17 residues. This chain's CDR3 is CASRTIPLGGGGETQYF. The DNA for the CDR3 is TGCGCCAGCAGAACGATCCCCCTAGGGGGTGGCGGAGAGACCCAGTACTTC.

This clone appeared a few times. The chain couples TRBV7-9 to TRBJ1-3; the D gene is possibly TRBD1 (6 bases). This CDR3 is built from 16 residues. Germline V CDR1 and CDR2: SEHNR, FQNEAQ (reference sequence). V lost 5 bases and J 2 bases, leaving 16 bases between the germline ends. CDR3 loop: CASSAAGTYAGNTIYF. The DNA for the CDR3 is TGTGCCAGCAGCGCCGCCGGGACATACGCTGGAAACACCATATATTTT.

The chain has TRBV7-9 and TRBJ1-2, with a weak D call TRBD1 (6 bases). The CDR3 is made up of 17 amino acids. Germline CDR1 SEHNR, CDR2 FQNEAQ (reference sequence). Deletions cut 5 bases from V and 4 bases from J, with 23 bases between. CDR3 in amino acids: CASSTELYRVTGYGYTF. The CDR3 DNA reads as TGTGCCAGCAGCACCGAACTGTACAGGGTCACCGGCTATGGCTACACCTTC. Full variable domain (outside the CDR3, taken from reference TRBV7-9 and TRBJ1-2): DTGVSQNPRHKITKRGQNVTFRCDPISEHNRLYWYRQTLGQGPEFLTYFQNEAQLEKSRLLSDRFSAERPKGSFSTLEIQRTEQGDSAMYLCASSTELYRVTGYGYTFGSGTRLTVV.

The rearrangement joins TRBV14 to TRBJ2-1, with 7 nucleotides matching TRBD2. The CDR3 has 15 amino acids. Unmatched junction bases numbered 6, after V lost 4 bases and J lost 3 bases. CDR1 is SGHDN and CDR2 is FVKESK in the germline V gene. This CDR3 is CASSPHAGDYNEQFF. For the CDR3, the DNA is TGTGCCAGCAGCCCCCACGCGGGAGACTACAATGAGCAGTTCTTC.

The chain combines TRBV7-9 with TRBJ2-5; no clear D gene. The germline V gene encodes CDR1 SEHNR and CDR2 FQNEAQ (reference sequence). Trimming took 5 bases from V and 2 from J, leaving 12 bases between them. This CDR3 has 14 residues. The CDR3 region is CASSLLPQQETQYF. CDR3 in DNA: TGTGCCAGCAGCCTATTACCCCAGCAAGAGACCCAGTACTTC.

This clone appeared once. This chain connects TRBV2 to TRBJ1-3; D remains ambiguous. CDR1 is SNHLY and CDR2 is FYNNEI in the germline V gene. Trimming removed 4 bases from V and 1 base from J, with 8 bases in between. The CDR3 loop spans 14 amino acids. In nucleotides, the CDR3 is TGTGCCAGCAGTGGACACTATTCTGGAAACACCATATATTTT. This codes for CASSGHYSGNTIYF.

The J gene is TRBJ2-1, the V gene TRBV4-3, with 7 bases aligning to TRBD1. The V and J ends lost 1 base and 2 bases, in that order; junction bases with no gene match: 11. CDR3 length: 18 residues. Per germline, CDR1 LGHNA and CDR2 YSLEER. The DNA of the CDR3 is TGCGCCAGCAGCCAAGTCCTCACCGGGACAGCCACCTACAATGAGCAGTTCTTC. Its protein product is CASSQVLTGTATYNEQFF.

CDR3 protein: CASSIAGRALGTEAFF. The CDR3 DNA sequence: TGTGCCAGCTCAATCGCGGGGAGGGCATTGGGAACTGAAGCTTTCTTT. The V and J genes are TRBV18 and TRBJ1-1; D uncertain. Trimming removed 5 bases from V and 5 bases from J, with 21 bases in between. Germline lookup yields CDR1 KGHSH and CDR2 LQKENI. CDR3 length equals 16 residues.

A few counts support this clone. The V gene is TRBV5-1, the J gene TRBJ2-2; 8 bases fit TRBD2. CDR1 and CDR2 (germline): SGHRS, YFSETQ. The CDR3 totals 16 residues. Unmatched junction bases numbered 8, after V lost 4 bases and J lost 3 bases. CDR3 DNA sequence: TGCGCCAGCAGCCCTCAAAGGACTAGCTACACCGGGGAGCTGTTTTTT. The encoded protein is CASSPQRTSYTGELFF.

This rearrangement joins TRBV5-1 to TRBJ2-1; 10 bases fit TRBD2. The CDR3 is made up of 16 amino acids. Germline V gene lookup returns CDR1 SGHRS and CDR2 YFSETQ. V gave up 0 bases and J gave up 9 bases; unmatched junction bases: 9. In DNA form, the CDR3 reads TGCGCCAGCAGCTTGGGGTCTAGCGGGGGCCTCCTTGAGCAGTTCTTC. Its translation: CASSLGSSGGLLEQFF.

This chain joins TRBV15 and TRBJ2-3, with D perhaps assigned TRBD1 or TRBD2 (6 bases each). The CDR3 loop spans 16 amino acids. The V and J ends lost 2 bases and 3 bases respectively, with 15 bases between them. Germline loops: CDR1 LNHNV, CDR2 YYDKDF (reference sequence). The CDR3 DNA reads as TGTGCCACCAGCAGACGTAGGGGGGCAGATACAGATACGCAGTATTTT. This encodes CATSRRRGADTDTQYF.

This clone was picked up one time. The gene calls are TRBV5-6 and TRBJ2-3; 8 bases fit TRBD2. Germline CDR1 is SGHDT and CDR2 is YYEEEE. The CDR3 is 15 residues long. The V gene end was trimmed by 1 base and the J gene end by 3 bases; junction bases not matched to a gene: 4. The CDR3: CASSLRGGRTDTQYF. CDR3 DNA: TGTGCCAGCAGCTTGCGGGGGGGCCGTACAGATACGCAGTATTTT. The complete variable domain, with remaining parts taken from reference TRBV5-6 and TRBJ2-3, reads DAGVTQSPTHLIKTRGQQVTLRCSPKSGHDTVSWYQQALGQGPQFIFQYYEEEERQRGNFPDRFSGHQFPNYSSELNVNALLLGDSALYLCASSLRGGRTDTQYFGPGTRLTVL.

This clone appeared a few times. The V gene is TRBV5-6, the J gene TRBJ2-5, with TRBD2 matching 15 bases. CDR1 is SGHDT and CDR2 is YYEEEE in the germline V gene. Trimming took 4 bases from V and 2 from J; bases not matched to a gene: 6. The CDR3 contains 17 residues. This chain's CDR3 is CASSHGLAGGPQETQYF. CDR3 DNA: TGTGCCAGCAGCCATGGACTAGCGGGAGGGCCTCAAGAGACCCAGTACTTC.

The chain recombines TRBV7-6 with TRBJ1-4; 8 nucleotides agree with TRBD1. The CDR3 has 18 amino acids. V dropped 5 bases and J dropped 6; count of bases not matched to a gene: 17. Germline V CDR1 and CDR2: SGHVS, FNYEAQ. The CDR3 protein is CASSALPGQDSGDEKLFF. In DNA form, the CDR3 reads TGTGCCAGCAGCGCTCTACCGGGACAGGACTCCGGAGATGAAAAACTGTTTTTT.

The rearrangement joins TRBV2 to TRBJ1-1; D might be TRBD1 (6 bases). Trimming left V 10 bases short and J 1 base short, with 13 bases between. Germline V CDR1 and CDR2: SNHLY, FYNNEI. CDR3 length: 13 amino acids. The CDR3: CATSGTQNTEAFF. The CDR3 DNA follows: TGTGCCACTAGCGGGACACAGAACACTGAAGCTTTCTTT.

The chain joins TRBV5-6 to TRBJ1-4, with a tentative D call TRBD1 (5 bases). The CDR3 spans 14 residues. Trimming left V 1 base short and J 7 bases short, with 11 bases between. Germline CDR1 is SGHDT and CDR2 is YYEEEE. The CDR3 loop reads CASSLKGRREKLFF. CDR3 nucleotides: TGTGCCAGCAGCTTGAAGGGGCGCCGTGAAAAACTGTTTTTT.

V is TRBV5-4 and J is TRBJ1-2; tentative D call: TRBD1 (6 bases). CDR1 and CDR2 (germline): SGHNT, YYREEE (reference sequence). This CDR3 has 14 amino acids. The V end was cut by 2 bases, the J end by 2 bases, with 10 bases between. DNA for the CDR3: TGTGCCAGCAGCTTTCCGGACAGAAACTATGGCTACACCTTC. It specifies CASSFPDRNYGYTF.

The J gene is TRBJ1-2, the V gene TRBV18, with a possible D match to TRBD1 (6 bases). The germline V gene has CDR1 KGHSH and CDR2 LQKENI. This CDR3 has 15 residues. The V end lost 3 bases, the J end lost 2 bases, and 13 bases lay between the germline ends. CDR3 residues: CASSPGAGLNYGYTF. The CDR3 DNA is TGTGCCAGCTCACCGGGGGCGGGATTGAACTATGGCTACACCTTC.

The chain couples TRBV11-2 to TRBJ2-7; 7 bases are a match to TRBD1. The CDR3 totals 14 residues. CDR1 is SGHAT, CDR2 FQNNGV, per germline. Trimming cost V 5 bases and J 4 bases; bases outside gene matches: 8. CDR3 in DNA: TGTGCCAGCAGCCCAGTTAGGGGGCGTTACGAGCAGTACTTC. Protein sequence: CASSPVRGRYEQYF. The whole variable domain, remainder taken from reference TRBV11-2 and TRBJ2-7, is EAGVAQSPRYKIIEKRQSVAFWCNPISGHATLYWYQQILGQGPKLLIQFQNNGVVDDSQLPKDRFSAERLKGVDSTLKIQPAKLEDSAVYLCASSPVRGRYEQYFGPGTRLTVT.

The J gene is TRBJ2-5, the V gene TRBV18; D not certain. V gave up 0 bases and J gave up 5 bases, with 4 bases separating them. The CDR3 contains 12 residues. Germline V CDR1 and CDR2: KGHSH, LQKENI. The DNA for the CDR3 is TGTGCCAGCTCACCACCGGAGGAGACCCAGTACTTC. It translates to CASSPPEETQYF.

V is TRBV11-3 and J is TRBJ2-3; D possibly corresponds to TRBD2 (6 bases). CDR3 length equals 18 residues. V lost 4 bases and J 3 bases, leaving 23 bases between the germline ends. CDR1 SGHNT and CDR2 YENEEA come from the germline V gene. CDR3 in amino acids: CASSSGPDRDFLTDTQYF. In DNA, the CDR3 is TGTGCCAGCAGCTCAGGACCCGACCGGGACTTCTTAACAGATACGCAGTATTTT.

The gene calls are TRBV19 and TRBJ1-2, with 8 bases identical to TRBD1. With V trimmed by 7 bases and J by 7 bases, 8 bases remained unmatched. This CDR3 has 13 residues. Germline CDR1 and CDR2: LNHDA and SQIVND (reference sequence). The CDR3 reads CASNPGTGIGYTF. In DNA form, the CDR3 reads TGTGCCAGTAACCCTGGGACAGGTATTGGCTACACCTTC. The complete variable domain, with remaining parts taken from reference TRBV19 and TRBJ1-2, reads DGGITQSPKYLFRKEGQNVTLSCEQNLNHDAMYWYRQDPGQGLRLIYYSQIVNDFQKGDIAEGYSVSREKKESFPLTVTSAQKNPTAFYLCASNPGTGIGYTFGSGTRLTVV.

Here the CDR3 DNA reads TGCGCCAGCAGCCATCCCGGAGAGACCCAGTACTTC. This gives the protein CASSHPGETQYF. The rearrangement links TRBV4-1 to TRBJ2-5; D is ambiguous. Germline V lookup: CDR1 MGHRA, CDR2 YSYEKL. Trimming left V 3 bases short and J 4 bases short, with 6 bases between. CDR3 length: 12 amino acids.

The rearrangement uses TRBV10-3 and TRBJ2-1; no clear D. Germline assignment: CDR1 ENHRY and CDR2 SYGVKD. This CDR3 contains 14 residues. V was pared by 8 bases and J by 1 base, with 12 bases between. CDR3 amino acids: CAIGPPGSYNEQFF. CDR3 DNA sequence: TGTGCCATCGGACCGCCTGGATCCTACAATGAGCAGTTCTTC.

The chain employs TRBV5-6 and TRBJ1-2, with a possible D match to TRBD1 (5 bases). The V gene lost 1 base and the J gene lost 3 bases, with 7 bases spanning the gap. The CDR3 runs to 13 residues. Germline lookup yields CDR1 SGHDT and CDR2 YYEEEE. DNA for the CDR3: TGTGCCAGCAGCTTGCTGGGGGACTATGGCTACACCTTC. Protein sequence: CASSLLGDYGYTF.